This T cell receptor beta chain was sequenced in a study of T cell responses to AZD1222 COVID-19 vaccine. Study observations and caveats: Just a handful of people given AZD1222 tested seropositive at baseline.

This clone was recorded once. Antigen: not known. Germline loops: CDR1 MNHEY, CDR2 SVGAGI. Trimming took off 5 bases at V and 3 bases at J, with 7 bases between the two ends. CDR3 length equals 12 residues. The method was immunoSEQ multiplex PCR; TCRdb's version includes in-frame clones alone and lacks a portion of them. Of some 89,000 clones listed, roughly 87% are singletons. The sequence derives from an adult in good health. The material sequenced was peripheral blood, taken on day 0 of AZD1222 vaccination. The chain recombines TRBV6-5 with TRBJ1-2; no reliable D call. For the CDR3, the DNA is TGTGCCAGCAGTACAGCCGACTATGGCTACACCTTC. Its translation is CASSTADYGYTF.